This T cell receptor beta chain was identified in a study of control samples from healthy donors and cancer patients. Some clones are missing from TCRdb's copy, which holds only in-frame ones; the method was immunoSEQ multiplex PCR. Of over 150,000 clones in the sample, 94% were seen once. This clone was found a few times. The CDR3 length is 14 residues. Trimming left V 4 bases short and J 6 bases short, with 13 bases between. Germline CDR1 LGHDT, CDR2 YNNKEL (reference sequence). The specimen sequenced was PBMCs. The chain joins TRBV3-1 (or the pseudogene TRBV3-2) to TRBJ1-5; D is perhaps TRBD1 (5 bases). This clonotype originated in a man between 60 and 75 years old with colorectal cancer. The DNA for the CDR3 is TGTGCCAGCAGCCCCTGGGGACGTGGTCAGCCCCAGCATTTT. Encoded protein: CASSPWGRGQPQHF.